The rows below give T cell receptor beta chains drawn from one sample of a study of cytomegalovirus exposure and HLA in healthy donors. Method: immunoSEQ multiplex PCR; TCRdb's copy keeps in-frame clones and lacks some. The data contain 90,000 to 120,000 clones, approximately 81% of them seen just once; the ten biggest clones take up about 2.2%. Sequencing was carried out using PBMCs. The receptors were sampled from a man between 25 and 39 years old in good health and CMV-seronegative. The CDR3 runs from the conserved cysteine through the conserved F or W. The D gene is left open where the match is weak. Only part of the rows carry a size: once, few, many, or a class if the clone is expanded.

D gene	V gene	clone size	CDR3 length	J gene	CDR3 protein	CDR3 DNA
-	TRBV6-1	few	12	TRBJ1-1	CASSQGLTEAFF	TGTGCCAGTTCACAGGGTCTCACTGAAGCTTTCTTT
-	TRBV15	-	15	TRBJ2-2	CATSRDLTATGELFF	TGTGCCACCAGCAGAGATCTGACAGCGACCGGGGAGCTGTTTTTT
TRBD1	TRBV29-1	-	13	TRBJ2-1	CSVEGTAINEQFF	TGCAGCGTTGAGGGGACAGCGATCAATGAGCAGTTCTTC
-	TRBV5-1	-	14	TRBJ2-7	CASFDADSISEQYF	TGCGCCAGCTTCGACGCTGACTCGATTTCCGAGCAGTACTTC
-	TRBV7-2	few	14	TRBJ2-3	CASNLGRATDTQYF	TGTGCCAGCAACCTAGGCCGAGCAACAGATACGCAGTATTTT
TRBD2	TRBV28	-	14	TRBJ2-7	CASVSGGRLYEQYF	TGTGCCAGCGTTAGCGGGGGGAGATTGTACGAGCAGTACTTC
-	TRBV5-1	once	12	TRBJ2-7	CASSLVGAEQYF	TGCGCCAGCAGCTTGGTGGGGGCCGAGCAGTACTTC
TRBD1	TRBV27	-	14	TRBJ1-1	CASSLGQANTEAFF	TGTGCCAGCAGTCTGGGACAGGCGAACACTGAAGCTTTCTTT
TRBD2	TRBV5-1	few	15	TRBJ2-1	CASSPFAGGYNEQFF	TGCGCCAGCAGCCCGTTCGCGGGGGGATACAATGAGCAGTTCTTC
TRBD2	TRBV11-1	-	19	TRBJ2-4	CASSPQTSGSQVSKNIQYF	TGTGCCAGCAGCCCCCAGACTAGCGGGAGTCAGGTATCCAAAAACATTCAGTACTTC
TRBD1	TRBV27	-	15	TRBJ2-7	CASSLSAGGLLEQYF	TGTGCCAGCAGTTTATCCGCAGGGGGCCTGCTGGAGCAGTACTTC
TRBD1	TRBV18	-	16	TRBJ2-1	CASSPPGTGLINEQFF	TGTGCCAGCTCACCGCCCGGGACAGGGCTTATCAATGAGCAGTTCTTC
TRBD1	TRBV28	-	15	TRBJ1-1	CASSLGTGGSPEAFF	TGTGCCAGCAGTTTAGGGACAGGGGGCTCCCCTGAAGCTTTCTTT
-	TRBV29-1	-	11	TRBJ1-1	CSVEASEDSFF	TGCAGCGTTGAAGCTTCTGAGGATTCTTTCTTT
TRBD1	TRBV19	-	16	TRBJ1-5	CASSLDRGYRNQPQHF	TGTGCCAGTAGCCTCGACAGGGGATATCGCAATCAGCCCCAGCATTTT
TRBD1	TRBV5-1	-	14	TRBJ1-2	CASSPTGSPFGYTF	TGCGCCAGCAGCCCGACAGGGTCCCCTTTCGGCTACACCTTC
-	TRBV6-6	-	13	TRBJ1-1	CASTPSRAEGAFF	TGTGCCAGCACCCCCTCTCGCGCGGAGGGAGCTTTCTTT